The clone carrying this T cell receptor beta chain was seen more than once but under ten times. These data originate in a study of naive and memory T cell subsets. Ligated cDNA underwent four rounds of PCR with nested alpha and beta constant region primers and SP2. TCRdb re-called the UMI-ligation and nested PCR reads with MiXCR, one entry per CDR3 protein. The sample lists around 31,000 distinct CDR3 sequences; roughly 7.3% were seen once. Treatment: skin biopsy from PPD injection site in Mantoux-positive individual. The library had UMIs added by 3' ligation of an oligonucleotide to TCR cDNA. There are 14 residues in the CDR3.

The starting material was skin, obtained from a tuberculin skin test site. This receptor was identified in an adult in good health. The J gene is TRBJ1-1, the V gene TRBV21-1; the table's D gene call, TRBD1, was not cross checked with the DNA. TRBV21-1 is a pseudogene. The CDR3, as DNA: TGTGCCAGCAGCGCCCGACAGCTGAACACTGAAGCTTTCTTT. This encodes CASSARQLNTEAFF.